These 27 T cell receptor beta chains originate from one sample sequenced in a study of cytomegalovirus exposure and HLA in healthy donors. Assay: immunoSEQ multiplex PCR; the TCRdb copy retains only in-frame clones and omits some. The repertoire has over 150,000 clones, about nine tenths of them found once; the top ten carry under 7%. The specimen sequenced was PBMCs. These receptors were obtained from a woman aged 25 to 39 in good health and CMV-seronegative.

The J gene is TRBJ1-1, the V gene TRBV7-9; TRBD1 aligns across 8 bases. Trimming cost V 2 bases and J 9 bases; bases outside gene matches: 14. Germline CDR1 reads SEHNR; CDR2 reads FQNEAQ (reference sequence). The CDR3 contains 16 residues. For the CDR3, the DNA is TGTGCCAGCAGCTTACCCGACAGGGGAGAGAATACCAAAGCTTTCTTT. Its translation is CASSLPDRGENTKAFF.

The CDR3 sequence is CASSRDSANYGYTF. The CDR3 bases are TGTGCCAGCAGTAGGGACAGCGCTAACTATGGCTACACCTTC. The J gene is TRBJ1-2, the V gene TRBV6-5, with TRBD1 identical over 7 bases. CDR1 MNHEY and CDR2 SVGAGI come from the germline V gene. There are 14 residues in the CDR3. Trimming removed 5 bases from V and 0 bases from J; junction bases left unmatched: 3.

The gene calls are TRBV5-1 and TRBJ2-1, with 7 bases lining up with TRBD2. Unmatched junction bases numbered 8, after V lost 0 bases and J lost 2 bases. CDR1 is SGHRS, CDR2 YFSETQ, per germline. The CDR3 runs to 17 residues. The CDR3 nucleotides read TGCGCCAGCAGCTTGGGGCCACAGCGGGGAACCTACAATGAGCAGTTCTTC. Its protein product is CASSLGPQRGTYNEQFF.

About this clone: In the same sample, other DNA sequences code for this CDR3. DNA for the CDR3: TGTGCCTGGAGTGTACGCGATACGCAGTATTTT. The encoded protein is CAWSVRDTQYF. The rearrangement links TRBV30 to TRBJ2-3, with D uncertain. V dropped 0 bases and J dropped 6 bases, with 4 bases sitting between them. CDR3 length: 11 residues. Germline V lookup: CDR1 GTSNPN, CDR2 SVGIG (reference sequence).

The genes are TRBV6-1 and TRBJ1-2; 8 bases are shared with TRBD1. Germline lookup yields CDR1 MNHNS and CDR2 SASEGT. The CDR3 runs 14 residues. With V trimmed by 5 bases and J by 4 bases, 6 bases remained unmatched. CDR3 in DNA: TGTGCCAGCAGTCTAACCGACAGGGGCTATGGCTACACCTTC. As protein: CASSLTDRGYGYTF.

The chain links TRBV7-3 to TRBJ2-1, with unresolved D. V dropped 2 bases and J dropped 7 bases, with 9 bases sitting between them. Germline V gene lookup returns CDR1 SGHTA and CDR2 FQGTGA. This CDR3 spans 13 amino acids. The CDR3 here is CASSLAGGNEQFF. In DNA, the CDR3 is TGTGCCAGCAGCTTAGCAGGTGGGAATGAGCAGTTCTTC.

This CDR3 reads CASNQREVYNEQFF. The CDR3 bases are TGTGCCAGCAATCAGCGGGAAGTCTACAATGAGCAGTTCTTC. V gene TRBV6-6 combines with J gene TRBJ2-1, with 7 positions matching TRBD2. The germline CDR1 and CDR2 sequences are MNHNY and SVGAGI (reference sequence). The V and J ends lost 7 bases and 3 bases, in that order; junction bases with no gene match: 6. This CDR3 has 14 residues.

V is TRBV27 and J is TRBJ1-6, with D unclear. CDR3 size: 14 residues. CDR1 MNHEY and CDR2 SMNVEV come from the germline V gene (reference sequence). Trimming cost V 8 bases and J 8 bases, with 16 bases left between them. CDR3 in amino acids: CASGDGNSYSPLHF. CDR3 in DNA: TGTGCCAGCGGCGACGGCAATTCCTATTCACCCCTCCACTTT.

The table lists this clone with a count of one. The rearrangement joins TRBV18 to TRBJ2-7; a possible D gene is TRBD2 (5 bases). Germline CDR1 KGHSH, CDR2 LQKENI. The CDR3 runs to 14 residues. Trimming pared 4 bases from V and 3 bases from J, leaving 13 bases between. The CDR3 nucleotides are TGTGCCAGCTCACTTCTGGACGGGGACTACGAGCAGTACTTC. This encodes CASSLLDGDYEQYF.

Only one count was recorded for this clone. The V gene is TRBV30, the J gene TRBJ2-7; D unresolved. Germline loops: CDR1 GTSNPN, CDR2 SVGIG (reference sequence). This CDR3 contains 12 residues. Trimming left V 2 bases short and J 5 bases short, with 10 bases between. As DNA, the CDR3 is TGTGCCTGGAGTTCCGCGAACCACGAGCAGTACTTC. Amino acid sequence: CAWSSANHEQYF.

This clone was detected only once. This sequence joins TRBV4-1 and TRBJ1-1; D is perhaps TRBD1 (5 bases). CDR3 length: 15 residues. The ends were cut back, 2 bases at V and 4 bases at J, with 14 bases in the middle. Germline V lookup: CDR1 MGHRA, CDR2 YSYEKL. CDR3 coding DNA: TGCGCCAGCAGCCAATCAATCGGGGGGAGCACTGAAGCTTTCTTT. It yields the protein CASSQSIGGSTEAFF.

To note about this clone: An end of the junction does not agree with germline; a read error may underlie this. The chain has TRBV14 and TRBJ1-6; D call uncertain. Germline CDR1 and CDR2: SGHDN and FVKESK. The CDR3 totals 17 residues. In DNA form, the CDR3 reads TGTGCCAGCAACCAAGGAGCGGCTGGGCGCCTTAATTCACCCCTCCACTTT. It is translated as CASNQGAAGRLNSPLHF.

This rearrangement joins TRBV9 to TRBJ2-3, with D perhaps assigned TRBD1 or TRBD2 (7 bases each). Looked up from germline, CDR1 is SGDLS and CDR2 is YYNGEE. V dropped 4 bases and J dropped 5 bases, with 17 bases sitting between them. CDR3 length: 15 amino acids. DNA for the CDR3: TGTGCCAGCAGCCCAAGCGGGACAGATGGAGATACGCAGTATTTT. Its translation: CASSPSGTDGDTQYF.

The V and J genes are TRBV7-9 and TRBJ2-7; possibly TRBD2 for D (6 bases). Germline V gives CDR1 SEHNR, CDR2 FQNEAQ (reference sequence). Trimming stripped 5 bases from V and 3 bases from J, with 11 bases between. The CDR3 is made up of 13 amino acids. CDR3 DNA sequence: TGTGCCAGCAGCCTGACCGGGGGCTACGAGCAGTACTTC. As protein: CASSLTGGYEQYF.

This chain joins TRBV19 and TRBJ1-4, with D unclear. Trimming removed 6 bases from V and 8 bases from J, with 10 bases in between. From germline, CDR1 is LNHDA and CDR2 SQIVND (reference sequence). This CDR3 has 12 amino acids. The CDR3 here is CASSSLGEKLFF. As DNA, the CDR3 is TGTGCCAGTAGCTCTTTAGGCGAAAAACTGTTTTTT.

V is TRBV6-5 and J is TRBJ1-2; the D gene is possibly TRBD1 (5 bases). The CDR3 contains 13 residues. Germline CDR1 reads MNHEY; CDR2 reads SVGAGI. V was pared by 5 bases and J by 5 bases, with 12 bases between. CDR3 bases: TGTGCCAGCAGTAGAGACAGAGCTTATGGCTACACCTTC. Translating gives CASSRDRAYGYTF.

The chain combines TRBV21-1 with TRBJ1-5. TRBV21-1 is a pseudogene locus. This CDR3 comprises 17 residues. CDR3 region: CASSPRGPGAANQPQHF. The CDR3 DNA follows: TGTGCCAGCAGCCCGCGAGGGCCAGGCGCCGCCAACCAGCCCCAGCATTTT.

This clone was recorded once. The CDR3 DNA reads as TGTGCCAGCCTAGGGACCCCGCGGGAGGAAAAACTGTTTTTT. Its translation: CASLGTPREEKLFF. The rearrangement joins TRBV28 to TRBJ1-4; weak D call: TRBD1 (5 bases). The CDR3 has 14 amino acids. Germline values: CDR1 MDHEN, CDR2 SYDVKM. V was pared by 8 bases and J by 8 bases, with 18 bases between.

In this sample, this clone turned up once. The V gene is TRBV28, the J gene TRBJ2-1; D possibly matches TRBD1 or TRBD2 (6 bases each). V gave up 7 bases and J gave up 9 bases, with 16 bases separating them. The CDR3 extends over 13 amino acids. Germline loops: CDR1 MDHEN, CDR2 SYDVKM. This CDR3 is CASTMGGRFEQFF. In DNA form, the CDR3 reads TGTGCCAGCACCATGGGGGGCCGCTTTGAGCAGTTCTTC. Full variable domain (missing parts from reference TRBV28 and TRBJ2-1): DVKVTQSSRYLVKRTGEKVFLECVQDMDHENMFWYRQDPGLGLRLIYFSYDVKMKEKGDIPEGYSVSREKKERFSLILESASTNQTSMYLCASTMGGRFEQFFGPGTRLTVL.

The chain links TRBV7-2 to TRBJ2-5, with 8 bases fitting TRBD1. CDR1 is SGHTA and CDR2 is FQGNSA in the germline V gene. This CDR3 spans 15 amino acids. Trimming removed 4 bases from V and 6 bases from J; junction bases left unmatched: 10. The CDR3 DNA reads TGTGCCAGCAGCTCGCAGGGGGCGCGAGGAAAGACCCAGTACTTC. The encoded protein is CASSSQGARGKTQYF.

The DNA of the CDR3 is TGTGCCAGCAGTTTAGTTACTAGCAAGCAGTACTTC. This encodes CASSLVTSKQYF. The J gene is TRBJ2-7, the V gene TRBV28, with a possible D match to TRBD2 (6 bases). Trimming removed 2 bases from V and 8 bases from J, with 10 bases in between. Per germline, CDR1 MDHEN and CDR2 SYDVKM. The length of the CDR3 is 12 residues. Combining the CDR3 with reference TRBV28 and TRBJ2-7 gives the whole variable domain DVKVTQSSRYLVKRTGEKVFLECVQDMDHENMFWYRQDPGLGLRLIYFSYDVKMKEKGDIPEGYSVSREKKERFSLILESASTNQTSMYLCASSLVTSKQYFGPGTRLTVT.

This clone was seen a handful of times. The chain has TRBV6-1 and TRBJ1-1, with TRBD1 matching 7 bases. Trimming took 5 bases from V and 2 from J; bases not matched to a gene: 5. The CDR3 has 14 residues. Germline CDR1 MNHNS, CDR2 SASEGT. CDR3 nucleotide sequence: TGTGCCAGCAGTCCCAACAGGGGAAACACTGAAGCTTTCTTT. Its protein product is CASSPNRGNTEAFF.

In regard to this clone: One end of the junction varies from germline; a read error may be responsible. The V and J genes are TRBV6-1 and TRBJ2-7; D is unresolved. The CDR3 is 8 amino acids. Per germline, CDR1 MNHNS and CDR2 SASEGT. The CDR3 DNA follows: TGTGCCAGCAGTGATACCAGCTTC. Its translation: CASSDTSF.

The sample holds one count of this clone. The chain is built from TRBV2 and TRBJ2-5; D not resolved. The CDR3 is 13 amino acids. The germline V gene has CDR1 SNHLY and CDR2 FYNNEI. V was shortened by 4 bases and J by 5 bases, with 11 bases between the two germline ends. The CDR3 sequence: CASSVRRMETQYF. For the CDR3, the DNA is TGTGCCAGCAGTGTTCGCCGGATGGAGACCCAGTACTTC.

The chain joins TRBV5-6 to TRBJ2-3, with D perhaps given as TRBD1 or TRBD2 (6 bases each). The CDR3 loop spans 15 amino acids. Trimming left V 2 bases short and J 1 base short, with 11 bases between. Germline CDR1 is SGHDT and CDR2 is YYEEEE. The DNA for the CDR3 is TGTGCCAGCAGCTTCCAGGGGAGGCGCACAGATACGCAGTATTTT. Its translation is CASSFQGRRTDTQYF. Combining the CDR3 with reference TRBV5-6 and TRBJ2-3 gives the whole variable domain DAGVTQSPTHLIKTRGQQVTLRCSPKSGHDTVSWYQQALGQGPQFIFQYYEEEERQRGNFPDRFSGHQFPNYSSELNVNALLLGDSALYLCASSFQGRRTDTQYFGPGTRLTVL.

The V and J genes are TRBV14 and TRBJ1-1, with D tentatively TRBD1 (6 bases). The CDR3 loop spans 13 amino acids. Trimming removed 5 bases at V and 2 bases at J, with 9 bases between. The germline gives CDR1 SGHDN, CDR2 FVKESK. The CDR3 is CASSWGQNTEAFF. The CDR3 DNA follows: TGTGCCAGCAGCTGGGGACAAAACACTGAAGCTTTCTTT.

The V call is TRBV14, the J call TRBJ1-2; D remains ambiguous. The CDR3 spans 13 residues. CDR1 and CDR2 (germline): SGHDN, FVKESK. V was cut by 5 bases and J by 4 bases, with 11 bases left in between. DNA for the CDR3: TGTGCCAGCAGCTACCGGGGAAGCTATGGCTACACCTTC. Its protein is CASSYRGSYGYTF. The entire variable domain, with the rest obtained from reference TRBV14 and TRBJ1-2, is as follows: EAGVTQFPSHSVIEKGQTVTLRCDPISGHDNLYWYRRVMGKEIKFLLHFVKESKQDESGMPNNRFLAERTGGTYSTLKVQPAELEDSGVYFCASSYRGSYGYTFGSGTRLTVV.